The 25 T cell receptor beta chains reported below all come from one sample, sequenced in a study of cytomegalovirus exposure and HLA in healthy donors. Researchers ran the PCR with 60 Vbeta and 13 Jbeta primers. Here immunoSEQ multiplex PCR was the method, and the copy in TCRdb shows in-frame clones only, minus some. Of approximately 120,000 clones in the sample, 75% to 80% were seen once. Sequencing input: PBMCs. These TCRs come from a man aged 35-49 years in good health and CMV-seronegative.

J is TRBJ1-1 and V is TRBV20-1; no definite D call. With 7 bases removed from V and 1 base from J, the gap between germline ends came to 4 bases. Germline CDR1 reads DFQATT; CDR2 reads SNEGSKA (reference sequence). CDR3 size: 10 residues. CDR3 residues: CSGANTEAFF. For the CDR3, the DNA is TGCAGTGGAGCGAACACTGAAGCTTTCTTT.

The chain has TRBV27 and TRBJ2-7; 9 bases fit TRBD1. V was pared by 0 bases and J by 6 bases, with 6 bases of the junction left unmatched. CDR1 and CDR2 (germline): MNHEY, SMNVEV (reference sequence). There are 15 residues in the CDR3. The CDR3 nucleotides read TGTGCCAGCAGTTTATCGGGACAGGGTTATCTCGAGCAGTACTTC. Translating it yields CASSLSGQGYLEQYF.

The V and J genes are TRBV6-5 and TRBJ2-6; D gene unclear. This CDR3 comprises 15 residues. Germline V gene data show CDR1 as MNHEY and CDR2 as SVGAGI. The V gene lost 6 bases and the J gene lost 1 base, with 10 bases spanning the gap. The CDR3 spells CASRSQFSGANVLTF. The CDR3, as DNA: TGTGCCAGCAGGTCACAGTTTTCTGGGGCCAACGTCCTGACTTTC.

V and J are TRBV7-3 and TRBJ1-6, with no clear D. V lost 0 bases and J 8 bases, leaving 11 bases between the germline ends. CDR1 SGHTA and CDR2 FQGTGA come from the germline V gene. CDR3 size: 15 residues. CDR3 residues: CASSLTGGFYSPLHF. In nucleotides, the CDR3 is TGTGCCAGCAGCTTAACAGGAGGGTTCTATTCACCCCTCCACTTT.

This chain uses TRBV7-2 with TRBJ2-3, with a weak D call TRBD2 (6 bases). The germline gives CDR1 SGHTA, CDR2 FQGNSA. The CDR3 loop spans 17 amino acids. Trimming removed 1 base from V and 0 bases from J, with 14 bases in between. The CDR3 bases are TGTGCCAGCAGCTTAGGTTTCCGAGCGGGTAGCACAGATACGCAGTATTTT. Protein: CASSLGFRAGSTDTQYF.

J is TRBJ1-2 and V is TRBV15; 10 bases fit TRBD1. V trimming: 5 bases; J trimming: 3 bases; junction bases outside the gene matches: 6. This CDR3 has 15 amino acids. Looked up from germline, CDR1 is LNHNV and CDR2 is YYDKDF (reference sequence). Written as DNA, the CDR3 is TGTGCCACCAGCTCTTCGGACAGGGGGGACTATGGCTACACCTTC. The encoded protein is CATSSSDRGDYGYTF. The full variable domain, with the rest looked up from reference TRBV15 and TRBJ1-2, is DAMVIQNPRYQVTQFGKPVTLSCSQTLNHNVMYWYQQKSSQAPKLLFHYYDKDFNNEADTPDNFQSRRPNTSFCFLDIRSPGLGDTAMYLCATSSSDRGDYGYTFGSGTRLTVV.

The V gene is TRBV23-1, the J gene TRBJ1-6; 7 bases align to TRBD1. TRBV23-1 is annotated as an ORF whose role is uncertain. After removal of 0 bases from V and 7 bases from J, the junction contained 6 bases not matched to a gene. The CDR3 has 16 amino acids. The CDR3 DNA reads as TGCGCCAGCAGTCAATCCGGGGGACAGCGAAATTCACCCCTCCACTTT. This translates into CASSQSGGQRNSPLHF.

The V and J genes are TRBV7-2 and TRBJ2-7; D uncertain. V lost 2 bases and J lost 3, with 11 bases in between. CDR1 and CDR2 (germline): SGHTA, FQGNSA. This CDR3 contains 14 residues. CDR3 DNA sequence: TGTGCCAGCAGCTTACCATCTTTAGACTACGAGCAGTACTTC. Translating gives CASSLPSLDYEQYF.

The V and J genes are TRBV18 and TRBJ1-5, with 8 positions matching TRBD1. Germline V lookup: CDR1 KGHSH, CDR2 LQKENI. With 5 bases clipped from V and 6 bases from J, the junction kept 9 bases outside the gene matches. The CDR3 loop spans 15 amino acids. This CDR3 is CASSGAGGEGQPQHF. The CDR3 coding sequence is TGTGCCAGCTCAGGGGCAGGGGGCGAGGGTCAGCCCCAGCATTTT.

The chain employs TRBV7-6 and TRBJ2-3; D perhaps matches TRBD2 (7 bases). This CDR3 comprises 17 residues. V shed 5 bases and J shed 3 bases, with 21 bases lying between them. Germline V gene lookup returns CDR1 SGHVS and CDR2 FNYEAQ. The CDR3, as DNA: TGTGCCAGCAGCCCAAGGGGGGGCGGAGGGTGGACAGATACGCAGTATTTT. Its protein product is CASSPRGGGGWTDTQYF. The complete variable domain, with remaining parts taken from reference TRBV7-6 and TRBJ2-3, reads GAGVSQSPRYKVTKRGQDVALRCDPISGHVSLYWYRQALGQGPEFLTYFNYEAQQDKSGLPNDRFSAERPEGSISTLTIQRTEQRDSAMYRCASSPRGGGGWTDTQYFGPGTRLTVL.

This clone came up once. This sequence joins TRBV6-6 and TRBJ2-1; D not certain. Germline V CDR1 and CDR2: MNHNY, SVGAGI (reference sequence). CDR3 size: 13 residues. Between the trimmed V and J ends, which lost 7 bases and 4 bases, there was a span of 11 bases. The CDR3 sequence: CASTTTEYNEQFF. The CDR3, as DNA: TGTGCCAGCACCACGACTGAGTACAATGAGCAGTTCTTC.

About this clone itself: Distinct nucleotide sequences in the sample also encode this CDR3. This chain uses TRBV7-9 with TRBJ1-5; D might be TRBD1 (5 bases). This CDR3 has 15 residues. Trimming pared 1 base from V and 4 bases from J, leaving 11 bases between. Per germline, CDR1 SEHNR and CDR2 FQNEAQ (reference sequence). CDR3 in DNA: TGTGCCAGCAGCTTAGGCGGGGGTGGAAATCAGCCCCAGCATTTT. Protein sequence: CASSLGGGGNQPQHF. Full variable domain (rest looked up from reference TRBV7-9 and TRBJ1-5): DTGVSQNPRHKITKRGQNVTFRCDPISEHNRLYWYRQTLGQGPEFLTYFQNEAQLEKSRLLSDRFSAERPKGSFSTLEIQRTEQGDSAMYLCASSLGGGGNQPQHFGDGTRLSIL.

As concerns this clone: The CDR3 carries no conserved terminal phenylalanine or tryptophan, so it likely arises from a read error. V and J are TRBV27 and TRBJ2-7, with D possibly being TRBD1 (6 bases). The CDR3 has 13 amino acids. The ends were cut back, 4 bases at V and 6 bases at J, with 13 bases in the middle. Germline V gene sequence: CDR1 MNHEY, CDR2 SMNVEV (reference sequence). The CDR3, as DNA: TGTGCCAGCAGTTACGCCTCCAGGGGCGAGCAGTACCTC. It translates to CASSYASRGEQYL.

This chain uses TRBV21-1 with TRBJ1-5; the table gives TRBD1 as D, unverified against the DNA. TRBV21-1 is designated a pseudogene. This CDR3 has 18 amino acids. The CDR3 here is CASSIPQEHHYSNQPQHF. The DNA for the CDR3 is TGTGCCAGCAGCATTCCACAGGAACATCATTATAGCAATCAGCCCCAGCATTTT.

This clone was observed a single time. The CDR3 DNA sequence: TGTGCCTGGAGCCGACAGGGGGCAGGTCTAGGCTACACCTTC. Its protein product is CAWSRQGAGLGYTF. The V and J genes are TRBV30 and TRBJ1-2, with TRBD1 identical over 10 bases. CDR3 size: 14 residues. In germline, CDR1 is GTSNPN, CDR2 SVGIG (reference sequence). V lost 3 bases and J lost 8; bases outside the gene matches: 9.

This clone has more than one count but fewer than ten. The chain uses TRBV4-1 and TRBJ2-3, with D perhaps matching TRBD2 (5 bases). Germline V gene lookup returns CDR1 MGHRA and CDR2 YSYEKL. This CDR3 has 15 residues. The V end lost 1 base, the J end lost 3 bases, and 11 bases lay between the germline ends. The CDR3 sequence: CASSQGLLGTDTQYF. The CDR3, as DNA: TGCGCCAGCAGCCAAGGTCTACTAGGTACAGATACGCAGTATTTT.

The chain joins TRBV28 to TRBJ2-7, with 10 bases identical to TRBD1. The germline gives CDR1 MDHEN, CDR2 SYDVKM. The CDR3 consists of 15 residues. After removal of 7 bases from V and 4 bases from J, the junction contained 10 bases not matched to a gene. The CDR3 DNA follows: TGTGCCAGCATTTCAGTGGGGACAGGGGTTTACGAGCAGTACTTC. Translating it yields CASISVGTGVYEQYF.

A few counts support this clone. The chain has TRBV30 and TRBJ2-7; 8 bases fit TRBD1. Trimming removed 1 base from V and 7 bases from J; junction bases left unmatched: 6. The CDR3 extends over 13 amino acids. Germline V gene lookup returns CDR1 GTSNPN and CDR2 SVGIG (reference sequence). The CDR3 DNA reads TGTGCCTGGAGTGCCGACAGGGGCCGGGAGCAGTACTTC. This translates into CAWSADRGREQYF.

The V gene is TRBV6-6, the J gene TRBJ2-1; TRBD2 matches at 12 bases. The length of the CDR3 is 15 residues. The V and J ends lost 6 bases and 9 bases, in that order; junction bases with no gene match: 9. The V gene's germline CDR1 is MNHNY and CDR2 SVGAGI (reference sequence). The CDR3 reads CASRGASGGAGEQFF. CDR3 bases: TGTGCCAGCAGGGGGGCTAGCGGGGGGGCCGGTGAGCAGTTCTTC.

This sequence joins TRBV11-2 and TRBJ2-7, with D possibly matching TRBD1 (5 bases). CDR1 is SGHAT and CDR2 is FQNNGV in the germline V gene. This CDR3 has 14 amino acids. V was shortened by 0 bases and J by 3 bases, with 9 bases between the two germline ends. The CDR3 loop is CASSLDLQGYEQYF. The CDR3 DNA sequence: TGTGCCAGCAGCTTAGATCTCCAGGGCTACGAGCAGTACTTC.

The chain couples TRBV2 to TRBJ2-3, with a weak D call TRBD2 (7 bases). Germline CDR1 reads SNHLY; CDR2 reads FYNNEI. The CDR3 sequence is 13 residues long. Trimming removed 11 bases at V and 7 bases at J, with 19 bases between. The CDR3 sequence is CAFRTRGAYTQYF. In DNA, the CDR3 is TGTGCCTTCAGGACCCGGGGGGCCTATACGCAGTATTTT. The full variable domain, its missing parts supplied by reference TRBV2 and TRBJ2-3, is EPEVTQTPSHQVTQMGQEVILRCVPISNHLYFYWYRQILGQKVEFLVSFYNNEISEKSEIFDDQFSVERPDGSNFTLKIRSTKLEDSAMYFCAFRTRGAYTQYFGPGTRLTVL.

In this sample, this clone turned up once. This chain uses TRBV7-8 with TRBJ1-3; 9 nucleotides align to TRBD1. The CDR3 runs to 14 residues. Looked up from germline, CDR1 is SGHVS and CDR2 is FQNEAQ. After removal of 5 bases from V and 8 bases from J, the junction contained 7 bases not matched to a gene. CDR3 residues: CASSNRDREDTIYF. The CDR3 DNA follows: TGTGCCAGCAGCAACCGGGACAGGGAAGACACCATATATTTT.

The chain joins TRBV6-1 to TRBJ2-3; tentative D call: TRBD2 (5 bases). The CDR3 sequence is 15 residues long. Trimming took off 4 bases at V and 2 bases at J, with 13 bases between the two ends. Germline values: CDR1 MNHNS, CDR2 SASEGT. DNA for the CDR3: TGTGCCAGCAGTGCGCGGGTTGATGTCACAGATACGCAGTATTTT. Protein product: CASSARVDVTDTQYF.

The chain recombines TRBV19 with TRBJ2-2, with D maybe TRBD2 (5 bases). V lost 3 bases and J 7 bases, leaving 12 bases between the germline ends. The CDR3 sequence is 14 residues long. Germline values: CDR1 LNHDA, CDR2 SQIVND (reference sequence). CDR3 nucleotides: TGTGCCAGTAGTATGGAGGCTCCCTACGGGGAGCTGTTTTTT. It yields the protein CASSMEAPYGELFF.

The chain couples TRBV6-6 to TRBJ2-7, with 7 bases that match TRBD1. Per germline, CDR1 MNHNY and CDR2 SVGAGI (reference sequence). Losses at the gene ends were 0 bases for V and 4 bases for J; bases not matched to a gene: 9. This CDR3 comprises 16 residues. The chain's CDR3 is CASSYSPNDRAYEQYF. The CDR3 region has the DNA TGTGCCAGCAGTTACTCCCCCAATGACAGGGCTTACGAGCAGTACTTC.